Each of the 27 T cell receptor beta chains below was sequenced from the same sample in a study of blood T cell repertoires in COVID-19. Generated by immunoSEQ multiplex PCR, the TCRdb table keeps only in-frame clones and is missing some. The sample holds approximately 210,000 clones, 94% seen once. The source material was peripheral blood. These receptor sequences come from a man younger than 45 with COVID-19, enrolled during active disease.

The genes are TRBV19 and TRBJ1-2; D remains unclear. CDR3 length: 13 residues. Germline CDR1 and CDR2: LNHDA and SQIVND (reference sequence). V was trimmed by 5 bases and J by 0 bases, leaving 7 bases between them. The CDR3 is CASSHKTNYGYTF. The CDR3 region has the DNA TGTGCCAGTAGTCACAAGACTAACTATGGCTACACCTTC.

Only one count was recorded for this clone. The V call is TRBV7-2, the J call TRBJ1-2; 7 bases match TRBD1. J was trimmed by 4 bases and V by 5 bases; bases with no gene match: 13. CDR3 length: 16 amino acids. Per germline, CDR1 SGHTA and CDR2 FQGNSA. The DNA of the CDR3 is TGTGCCAGCAGCCCGACTGGACAGGTCGTGATCTATGGCTACACCTTC. Encoded protein: CASSPTGQVVIYGYTF.

The chain uses TRBV6-5 and TRBJ1-1; no definite D call. This CDR3 contains 13 residues. Germline CDR1 MNHEY, CDR2 SVGAGI. The V gene lost 3 bases and the J gene lost 3 bases, with 8 bases spanning the gap. CDR3 residues: CASSYRSDTEAFF. The CDR3 coding sequence is TGTGCCAGCAGTTATCGGTCTGACACTGAAGCTTTCTTT.

The V call is TRBV25-1, the J call TRBJ1-1; 9 nucleotides line up with TRBD1. V dropped 4 bases and J dropped 6; count of bases not matched to a gene: 6. CDR1 and CDR2 (germline): MGHDK, SYGVNS. The CDR3 is made up of 14 amino acids. In nucleotides, the CDR3 is TGTGCCAGCAGTGGACTGGGACAGGGCGCTGAAGCTTTCTTT. This encodes CASSGLGQGAEAFF.

The CDR3 loop is CASSKGVPGRGTANEKLFF. The CDR3 DNA reads as TGTGCCAGCAGCAAAGGTGTTCCCGGCAGGGGGACGGCTAATGAAAAACTGTTTTTT. The genes are TRBV21-1 and TRBJ1-4; the D call of TRBD1 is as the table states it, not checked on the DNA. TRBV21-1 is deemed a pseudogene. This CDR3 spans 19 amino acids.

This sequence joins TRBV7-9 and TRBJ2-7; 7 bases are shared with TRBD1. The CDR3 runs to 14 residues. V shed 3 bases and J 2 bases; nucleotides not matched to a gene: 4. From germline, CDR1 is SEHNR and CDR2 FQNEAQ (reference sequence). The CDR3 region has the DNA TGTGCCAGCAGCTTGTCAGACAGGGCCTACGAGCAGTACTTC. As protein: CASSLSDRAYEQYF.

A few counts support this clone. The chain carries TRBV5-1 and TRBJ1-4, with 10 bases fitting TRBD1. The trim removed 2 bases at V and 2 bases at J, leaving 9 bases unmatched. The CDR3 sequence is 18 residues long. The germline V gene has CDR1 SGHRS and CDR2 YFSETQ. CDR3: CASSFGDRGLYTNEKLFF. In DNA, the CDR3 is TGCGCCAGCAGCTTCGGGGACAGGGGACTGTATACTAATGAAAAACTGTTTTTT.

The genes are TRBV2 and TRBJ2-1; 9 bases fit TRBD2. Unmatched junction bases numbered 3, after V lost 3 bases and J lost 0 bases. Germline V gene lookup returns CDR1 SNHLY and CDR2 FYNNEI. The CDR3 is 16 amino acids. The CDR3 here is CASSEGSGSSYNEQFF. The DNA of the CDR3 is TGTGCCAGCAGTGAGGGTAGCGGGAGCTCCTACAATGAGCAGTTCTTC.

V gene TRBV6-5 combines with J gene TRBJ1-3; D possibly corresponds to TRBD1 (5 bases). The CDR3 consists of 15 residues. V gave up 6 bases and J gave up 0 bases, with 12 bases separating them. CDR1 and CDR2 (germline): MNHEY, SVGAGI. The CDR3 is CASRPDSHSGNTIYF. CDR3 DNA: TGTGCCAGCAGACCCGACAGCCACTCTGGAAACACCATATATTTT.

J is TRBJ1-2 and V is TRBV30; 11 bases match TRBD1. V gave up 4 bases and J gave up 3 bases; unmatched junction bases: 4. This CDR3 has 14 amino acids. Germline CDR1 and CDR2: GTSNPN and SVGIG (reference sequence). CDR3: CAWIGTGGDYGYTF. The CDR3 DNA is TGTGCCTGGATAGGGACAGGGGGTGACTATGGCTACACCTTC.

V gene TRBV10-3 combines with J gene TRBJ2-1, with unresolved D. With 10 bases removed from V and 8 bases from J, the gap between germline ends came to 18 bases. This CDR3 is built from 13 residues. The germline gives CDR1 ENHRY, CDR2 SYGVKD. In DNA form, the CDR3 reads TGTGCCACCTCCTCCTCTATAGATCATGAGCAGTTCTTC. This gives the protein CATSSSIDHEQFF.

The V call is TRBV5-1, the J call TRBJ2-6, with D possibly matching TRBD2 (5 bases). The V gene lost 3 bases and the J gene lost 4 bases, with 11 bases spanning the gap. The CDR3 spans 15 residues. Germline V gives CDR1 SGHRS, CDR2 YFSETQ. The CDR3 here is CASSSPTTGANVLTF. For the CDR3, the DNA is TGCGCCAGCAGCTCCCCGACTACAGGGGCCAACGTCCTGACTTTC.

V is TRBV3-1 (or the pseudogene TRBV3-2) and J is TRBJ2-3, with TRBD1 matching over 9 bases. The V gene's germline CDR1 is LGHDT and CDR2 YNNKEL (reference sequence). The CDR3 has 16 amino acids. Trimming at V came to 5 bases and at J to 5 bases, leaving 11 bases not matched to a gene. The CDR3 nucleotides are TGTGCCAGCAGCTATAGTACAACAGGGGGCTTAGATACGCAGTATTTT. As protein: CASSYSTTGGLDTQYF.

J is TRBJ2-3 and V is TRBV2, with a weak D call TRBD2 (6 bases). Germline-derived CDR1 and CDR2 are SNHLY and FYNNEI. CDR3 length: 14 residues. Trimming left V 8 bases short and J 2 bases short, with 14 bases between. The CDR3 protein is CASVAGRHTDTQYF. For the CDR3, the DNA is TGTGCCAGCGTGGCGGGGCGGCACACAGATACGCAGTATTTT.

The chain has TRBV7-3 and TRBJ2-2; 7 bases fit TRBD1. CDR1 and CDR2 from the germline V gene are SGHTA and FQGTGA. With 4 bases clipped from V and 1 base from J, the junction kept 6 bases outside the gene matches. This CDR3 region has 16 residues. DNA for the CDR3: TGTGCCAGCAGCTGGACAGGAGCCCTGAACACCGGGGAGCTGTTTTTT. Translating it yields CASSWTGALNTGELFF.

The genes are TRBV19 and TRBJ1-2, with TRBD1 matching over 8 bases. Germline CDR1 and CDR2: LNHDA and SQIVND (reference sequence). The CDR3 loop spans 13 amino acids. The V gene end was trimmed by 7 bases and the J gene end by 10 bases; junction bases not matched to a gene: 11. In DNA form, the CDR3 reads TGTGCCAGTACCTTTAGGACAGGGCGTGCCTACACCTTC. This translates into CASTFRTGRAYTF.

This chain links TRBV9 with TRBJ1-2, with 9 positions matching TRBD1. The length of the CDR3 is 17 residues. Germline V CDR1 and CDR2: SGDLS, YYNGEE. The junction had 11 bases not matched to a gene; V was cut back by 4 bases and J by 1 base. CDR3 nucleotides: TGTGCCAGCAGCCCGCGGGACAGGGAAGGGTTTAACTATGGCTACACCTTC. It translates to CASSPRDREGFNYGYTF.

The rearrangement uses TRBV27 and TRBJ1-1, with D hard to call. V was trimmed by 6 bases and J by 4 bases, leaving 6 bases between them. Germline-derived CDR1 and CDR2 are MNHEY and SMNVEV (reference sequence). The CDR3 is made up of 11 amino acids. In nucleotides, the CDR3 is TGTGCCAGCAGCGAGGGCACTGAAGCTTTCTTT. Amino acid sequence: CASSEGTEAFF.

The rearrangement links TRBV27 to TRBJ1-1, with D tentatively TRBD1 (6 bases). This CDR3 contains 14 residues. With 8 bases removed from V and 0 bases from J, the gap between germline ends came to 13 bases. Germline V CDR1 and CDR2: MNHEY, SMNVEV (reference sequence). CDR3 nucleotides: TGTGCCAGCGGCAGGACAGAGATGAACACTGAAGCTTTCTTT. It encodes CASGRTEMNTEAFF.

The chain carries TRBV18 and TRBJ2-7; the match to TRBD1 covers 8 bases. Germline lookup yields CDR1 KGHSH and CDR2 LQKENI. CDR3 length equals 15 residues. The V and J ends lost 5 bases and 2 bases, in that order; junction bases with no gene match: 8. This CDR3 is CASSSEGQGPYEQYF. The DNA of the CDR3 is TGTGCCAGCTCATCAGAAGGACAGGGCCCCTACGAGCAGTACTTC.

This rearrangement joins TRBV6-1 to TRBJ1-5, with unresolved D. V dropped 2 bases and J dropped 2 bases, with 16 bases sitting between them. Germline V gene sequence: CDR1 MNHNS, CDR2 SASEGT. This CDR3 region has 17 residues. This CDR3 reads CASSELFAEGGNQPQHF. Written as DNA, the CDR3 is TGTGCCAGCAGTGAATTGTTCGCTGAGGGTGGCAATCAGCCCCAGCATTTT.

The CDR3 bases are TGTGCCAGCAGCGTAGAAAGCGGGGGGGCAATTTACGAGCAGTACTTC. Its protein is CASSVESGGAIYEQYF. The chain links TRBV9 to TRBJ2-7, with 10 bases lining up with TRBD2. The V gene end was trimmed by 0 bases and the J gene end by 4 bases; junction bases not matched to a gene: 7. Germline CDR1 SGDLS, CDR2 YYNGEE. This CDR3 spans 16 amino acids.

This clone was found once. In DNA form, the CDR3 reads TGTGCCAGCAGCCCCCGGACAGGGGGCCTCTACGAGCAGTACTTC. Residues: CASSPRTGGLYEQYF. This chain joins TRBV7-9 and TRBJ2-7; 11 nucleotides line up with TRBD1. This CDR3 is built from 15 residues. From germline, CDR1 is SEHNR and CDR2 FQNEAQ (reference sequence). Trimming took 5 bases from V and 3 from J; bases not matched to a gene: 6. Variable domain in full (rest from reference TRBV7-9 and TRBJ2-7): DTGVSQNPRHKITKRGQNVTFRCDPISEHNRLYWYRQTLGQGPEFLTYFQNEAQLEKSRLLSDRFSAERPKGSFSTLEIQRTEQGDSAMYLCASSPRTGGLYEQYFGPGTRLTVT.

The chain uses TRBV10-3 and TRBJ1-1; D possibly corresponds to TRBD1 (6 bases). Between the trimmed V and J ends, which lost 5 bases and 4 bases, there was a span of 14 bases. The CDR3 loop spans 14 amino acids. In germline, CDR1 is ENHRY, CDR2 SYGVKD. The CDR3 region is CAISPQGEGTEAFF. The CDR3 DNA sequence: TGTGCCATCAGTCCACAGGGCGAGGGCACTGAAGCTTTCTTT.

This chain joins TRBV6-5 and TRBJ1-1, with 8 bases lining up with TRBD1. The CDR3 covers 14 residues. Germline-derived CDR1 and CDR2 are MNHEY and SVGAGI. Unmatched junction bases numbered 7, after V lost 6 bases and J lost 4 bases. Here the CDR3 reads CASSLGQGITEAFF. For the CDR3, the DNA is TGTGCCAGCAGCCTTGGACAGGGAATCACTGAAGCTTTCTTT.

The J gene is TRBJ1-2, the V gene TRBV3-1 (or the pseudogene TRBV3-2), with D tentatively TRBD1 (5 bases). The V end lost 2 bases, the J end lost 5 bases, and 9 bases lay between the germline ends. CDR3 length: 13 residues. CDR1 is LGHDT and CDR2 is YNNKEL in the germline V gene (reference sequence). CDR3 residues: CASSQSAGYGYTF. Written as DNA, the CDR3 is TGTGCCAGCAGCCAAAGCGCAGGGTATGGCTACACCTTC.

The chain has TRBV28 and TRBJ1-2; D perhaps matches TRBD1 (5 bases). Germline loops: CDR1 MDHEN, CDR2 SYDVKM. Trimming shortened V by 3 bases and J by 3 bases, and 14 bases separated the two germline ends. The CDR3 is made up of 15 amino acids. CDR3 sequence: CASSLQRGAYYGYTF. In DNA, the CDR3 is TGTGCCAGCAGTTTGCAAAGGGGCGCCTACTATGGCTACACCTTC.